This T cell receptor beta chain comes out of a study of monozygotic twins with inflammatory bowel disease. Whole-study findings and limits: Among T cells, the various subtypes were not distinguishable. Using the inverse Simpson index, IBD patients had lower TCRbeta diversity than healthy co-twins. Concordant and discordant twins showed no difference in repertoire similarity, possibly from limited power.

The unique tags termed UMIs, each holding a 6-nucleotide sample barcode, were added by means of template switching. TCRdb reprocessed the 5' RACE reads, with one entry per CDR3 protein and no DNA. The sample totals 300,000 to 400,000 distinct CDR3 sequences. Regarding this clonotype: Its antigen is unknown.

This TCR derives from a human donor with ulcerative colitis or Crohn's disease, or a healthy co-twin of an affected twin (not recorded which). The sample taken for sequencing was blood.

This CDR3 is CASSTEEPGNTEAFF. The chain couples TRBV7-9 to TRBJ1-1. The germline gives CDR1 SEHNR, CDR2 FQNEAQ (reference sequence). The CDR3 is made up of 15 amino acids.